The TCR beta chain described here comes from a study of cytomegalovirus exposure and HLA in healthy donors. CDR1 and CDR2 (germline): MNHNY, SVGAGI (reference sequence). Trimming took off 6 bases at V and 0 bases at J, with 13 bases between the two ends. This CDR3 contains 15 residues. In the PCR, 60 Vbeta and 13 Jbeta primers were used. Profiled with immunoSEQ multiplex PCR; TCRdb holds only in-frame clones, not every one. The sample consists of more than 50,000 clones, roughly 73% of them appearing once. The clonotype was recovered from a woman aged 40 to 49 in good health and CMV-seropositive. The gene calls are TRBV6-6 and TRBJ2-3; maybe TRBD2 (5 bases). Source material: PBMCs. The CDR3 coding sequence is TGTGCCAGCAGAGCCTTCGGGGTGAGCACAGATACGCAGTATTTT. This encodes CASRAFGVSTDTQYF.